This T cell receptor beta chain was captured by sequencing in a study of shared clonotypes between healthy human individuals. Across the study: CD4 naive and CD4 memory each took three plates per donor, while CD8 naive took two and CD8 memory one. General observations from the study: The authors sampled blood alone, and tissue repertoires likely differ.

CD45RO-negative CD8 cells positively selected for CCR7 made up the naive population, which excluded terminally differentiated effector memory CD45RA+ cells. About this clone: The antigen is undetermined.

The germline V and J ends were trimmed by 3 bases and 5 bases, with 12 bases remaining between them. The CDR3 length is 14 residues. Looked up from germline, CDR1 is SGHRS and CDR2 is YFSETQ. Execution of the assay was at deep level. The data were produced by immunoSEQ multiplex PCR, yet TCRdb's version contains in-frame clones alone and is incomplete. In the table there are about 820,000 clones, 80% to 95% of which are singletons. The TCR was taken from a man aged 25-40 years in good health. The chain is built from TRBV5-1 and TRBJ2-4; D is ambiguous. Sequencing input: naive CD8+ T cells sorted from blood. The CDR3 region has the DNA TGCGCCAGCAGCTCGTTGCAGGAGCAAAACATTCAGTACTTC. It translates to CASSSLQEQNIQYF.